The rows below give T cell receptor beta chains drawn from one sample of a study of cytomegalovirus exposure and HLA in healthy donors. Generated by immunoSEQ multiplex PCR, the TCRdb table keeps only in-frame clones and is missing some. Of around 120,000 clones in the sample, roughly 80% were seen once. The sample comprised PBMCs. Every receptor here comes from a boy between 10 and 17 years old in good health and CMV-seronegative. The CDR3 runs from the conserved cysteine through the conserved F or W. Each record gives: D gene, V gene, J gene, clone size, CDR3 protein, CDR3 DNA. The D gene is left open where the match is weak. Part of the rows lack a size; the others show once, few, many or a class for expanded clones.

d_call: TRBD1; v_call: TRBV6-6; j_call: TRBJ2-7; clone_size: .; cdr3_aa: CASSDDRGEQYF; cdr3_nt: TGTGCCAGCAGTGACGACAGGGGCGAGCAGTACTTC
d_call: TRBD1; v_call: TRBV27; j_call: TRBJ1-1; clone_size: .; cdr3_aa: CASRGQGIEAFF; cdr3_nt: TGTGCCAGCCGGGGACAGGGAATAGAAGCTTTCTTT
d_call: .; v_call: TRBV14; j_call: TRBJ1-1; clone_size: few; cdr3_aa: CASSQNGRGTEAFF; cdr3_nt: TGTGCCAGCAGCCAAAACGGTCGGGGGACTGAAGCTTTCTTT
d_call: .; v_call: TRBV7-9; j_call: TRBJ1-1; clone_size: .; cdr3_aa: CASSLEQGNTEAFF; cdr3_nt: TGTGCCAGCAGCTTAGAGCAGGGTAACACTGAAGCTTTCTTT
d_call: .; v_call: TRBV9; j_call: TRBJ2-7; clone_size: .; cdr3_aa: CASGDRSEQYF; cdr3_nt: TGTGCCAGCGGAGACAGATCCGAGCAGTACTTC
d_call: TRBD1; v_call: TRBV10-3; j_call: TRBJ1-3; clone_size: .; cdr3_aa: CAIRAGTGGTGNTIYF; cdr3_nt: TGTGCCATCAGGGCCGGGACAGGGGGTACGGGAAACACCATATATTTT
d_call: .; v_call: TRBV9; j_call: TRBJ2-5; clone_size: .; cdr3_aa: CASSPPNGVQETQYF; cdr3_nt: TGTGCCAGCAGCCCCCCCAACGGAGTACAAGAGACCCAGTACTTC
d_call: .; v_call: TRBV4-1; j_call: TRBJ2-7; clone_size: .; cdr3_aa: CASSQDPLEGYYYEQYF; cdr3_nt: TGCGCCAGCAGCCAAGATCCCCTGGAGGGCTACTACTACGAGCAGTACTTC
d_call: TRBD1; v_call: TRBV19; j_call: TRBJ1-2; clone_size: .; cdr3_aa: CASSIVAGGPTNYGYTF; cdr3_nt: TGTGCCAGTAGTATAGTGGCAGGGGGCCCGACTAACTATGGCTACACCTTC
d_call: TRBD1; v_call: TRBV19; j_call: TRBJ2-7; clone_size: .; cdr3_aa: CASRDPTIDRGGQYF; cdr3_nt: TGTGCCAGTAGAGACCCTACCATTGACAGGGGCGGGCAGTACTTC
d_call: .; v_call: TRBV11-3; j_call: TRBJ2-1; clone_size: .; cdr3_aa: CASSLDLSSDNEQFF; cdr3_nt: TGTGCCAGCAGCTTAGATCTCAGTAGCGACAATGAGCAGTTCTTC
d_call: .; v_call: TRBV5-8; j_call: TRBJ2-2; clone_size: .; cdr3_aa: CASSPWGSTGELFF; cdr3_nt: TGTGCCAGCAGCCCCTGGGGCAGTACCGGGGAGCTGTTTTTT
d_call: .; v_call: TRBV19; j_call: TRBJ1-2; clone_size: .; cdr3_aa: CATHPGEKMGGYTF; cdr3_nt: TGTGCCACCCACCCTGGGGAGAAGATGGGCGGCTACACCTTC
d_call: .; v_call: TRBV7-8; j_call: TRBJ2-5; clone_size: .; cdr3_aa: CASSFRETQYF; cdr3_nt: TGTGCCAGCAGCTTTCGAGAGACCCAGTACTTC
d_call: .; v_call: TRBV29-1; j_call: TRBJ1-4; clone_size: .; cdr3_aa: CSVPPDREKLFF; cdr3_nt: TGCAGCGTTCCTCCCGATCGGGAAAAACTGTTTTTT
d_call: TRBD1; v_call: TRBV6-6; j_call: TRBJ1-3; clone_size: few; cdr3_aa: CASSSPGQGAFF; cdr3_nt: TGTGCCAGCAGTTCCCCCGGACAGGGGGCTTTTTTT
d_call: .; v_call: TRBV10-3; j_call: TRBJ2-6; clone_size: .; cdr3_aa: CAISEGAGANVLTF; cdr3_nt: TGTGCCATCAGTGAGGGGGCCGGGGCCAACGTCCTGACTTTC
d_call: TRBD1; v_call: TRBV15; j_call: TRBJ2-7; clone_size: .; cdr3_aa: CATSGGSGTGAYEQYF; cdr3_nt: TGTGCCACCAGCGGCGGTTCCGGGACAGGGGCCTACGAGCAGTACTTC
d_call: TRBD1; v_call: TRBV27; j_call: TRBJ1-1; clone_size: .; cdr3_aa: CASSLRTGPTEAFF; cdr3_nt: TGTGCCAGCAGTTTACGGACAGGGCCCACTGAAGCTTTCTTT
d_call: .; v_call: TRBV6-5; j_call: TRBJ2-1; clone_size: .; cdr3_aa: CASSYEGTPDNEQFF; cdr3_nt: TGTGCCAGCAGTTACGAAGGGACTCCTGACAATGAGCAGTTCTTC
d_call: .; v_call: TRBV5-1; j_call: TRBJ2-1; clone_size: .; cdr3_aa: CASGRSKNNEQFF; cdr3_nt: TGCGCCAGCGGCCGATCGAAAAACAATGAGCAGTTCTTC
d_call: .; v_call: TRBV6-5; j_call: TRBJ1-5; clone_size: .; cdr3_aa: CASSWELGQPQHF; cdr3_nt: TGTGCCAGCAGTTGGGAGTTAGGCCAGCCCCAGCATTTT
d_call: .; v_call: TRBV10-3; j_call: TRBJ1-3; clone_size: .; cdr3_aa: CAISFREDSGNTIYF; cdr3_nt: TGTGCCATCTCCTTTCGGGAAGACTCTGGAAACACCATATATTTT
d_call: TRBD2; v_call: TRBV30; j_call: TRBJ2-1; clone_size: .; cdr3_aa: CAWSATRLTSGRYNEQFF; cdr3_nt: TGTGCCTGGAGTGCTACCCGCCTGACTAGCGGGAGATACAATGAGCAGTTCTTC
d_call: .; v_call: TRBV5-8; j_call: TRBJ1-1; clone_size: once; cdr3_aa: CASSLGTSTEAFF; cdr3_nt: TGTGCCAGCAGCCTTGGGACATCAACTGAAGCTTTCTTT
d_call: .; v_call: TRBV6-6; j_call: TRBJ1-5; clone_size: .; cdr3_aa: CASSLYERGPQHF; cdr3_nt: TGTGCCAGCAGTTTGTATGAAAGGGGGCCCCAGCATTTT
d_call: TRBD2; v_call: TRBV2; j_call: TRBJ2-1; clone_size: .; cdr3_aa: CASSPGTSGRFNEQFF; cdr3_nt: TGTGCCAGCAGCCCCGGGACTAGCGGGAGATTCAATGAGCAGTTCTTC
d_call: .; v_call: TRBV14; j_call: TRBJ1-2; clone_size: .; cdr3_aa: CASSQMVGSTGGYTF; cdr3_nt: TGTGCCAGCAGCCAGATGGTGGGGTCTACAGGTGGCTACACCTTC
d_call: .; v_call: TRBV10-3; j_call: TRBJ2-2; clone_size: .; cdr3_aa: CASTTANTGELFF; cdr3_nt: TGTGCCTCCACGACAGCGAACACCGGGGAGCTGTTTTTT
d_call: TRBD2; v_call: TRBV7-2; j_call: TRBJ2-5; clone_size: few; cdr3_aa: CASSSLAGRETQYF; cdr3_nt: TGTGCCAGCAGCTCTCTAGCGGGAAGGGAGACCCAGTACTTC
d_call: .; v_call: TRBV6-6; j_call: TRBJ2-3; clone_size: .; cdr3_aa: CASSPSTDTQYF; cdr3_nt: TGTGCCAGCAGTCCAAGCACAGATACGCAGTATTTT
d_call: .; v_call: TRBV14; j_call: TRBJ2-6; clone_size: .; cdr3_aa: CASSSRAGANVLTF; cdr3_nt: TGTGCCAGCAGCTCCAGGGCTGGGGCCAACGTCCTGACTTTC
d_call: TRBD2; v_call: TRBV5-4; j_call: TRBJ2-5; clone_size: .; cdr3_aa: CASSWVLGSGRSETQYF; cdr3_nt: TGTGCCAGCAGCTGGGTACTCGGCAGCGGGAGGTCTGAGACCCAGTACTTC
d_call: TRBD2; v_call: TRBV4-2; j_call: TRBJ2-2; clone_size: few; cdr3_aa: CASSATGTSGNRPGELFF; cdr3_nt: TGTGCCAGCAGCGCAACCGGGACTAGCGGGAATCGACCCGGGGAGCTGTTTTTT
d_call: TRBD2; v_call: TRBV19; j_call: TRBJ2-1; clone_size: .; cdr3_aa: CASGTSVYNEQFF; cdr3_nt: TGTGCCAGTGGGACTAGCGTTTACAATGAGCAGTTCTTC
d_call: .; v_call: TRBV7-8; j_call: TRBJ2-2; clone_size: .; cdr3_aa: CASRPRTGELFF; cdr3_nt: TGTGCCAGCAGGCCCCGGACCGGGGAGCTGTTTTTT
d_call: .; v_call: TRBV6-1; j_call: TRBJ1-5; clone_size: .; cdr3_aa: CASRYGGNQPQHF; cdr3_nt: TGTGCCAGCAGGTACGGTGGCAATCAGCCCCAGCATTTT
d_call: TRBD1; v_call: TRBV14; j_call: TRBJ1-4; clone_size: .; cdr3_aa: CASSQGTGVTMTNEKLFF; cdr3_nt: TGTGCCAGCAGCCAGGGGACAGGGGTTACCATGACTAATGAAAAACTGTTTTTT
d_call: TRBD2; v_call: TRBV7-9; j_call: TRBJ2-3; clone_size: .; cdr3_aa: CASSLGGGSLDTQYF; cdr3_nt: TGTGCCAGCAGCTTAGGAGGCGGGAGTTTAGATACGCAGTATTTT
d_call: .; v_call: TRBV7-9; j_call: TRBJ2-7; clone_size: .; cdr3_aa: CASSLDVLAGEQYF; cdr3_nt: TGTGCCAGCAGCTTAGATGTCCTAGCAGGCGAGCAGTACTTC
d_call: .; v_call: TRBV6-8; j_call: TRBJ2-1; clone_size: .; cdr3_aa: CATGEGEAPYNEQFF; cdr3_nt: TGTGCCACCGGAGAAGGGGAGGCCCCCTACAATGAGCAGTTCTTC